Listed here are 27 T cell receptor beta chains from one sample, sequenced in a study of cytomegalovirus exposure and HLA in healthy donors. 13 Jbeta primers and 60 Vbeta primers were used for the PCR. Sequenced by immunoSEQ multiplex PCR; TCRdb stores in-frame clones only, minus some. The top ten clones hold 1.2% of a sample with approximately 170,000 clones, approximately 83% of them seen once. The specimen was PBMCs. The receptor set was obtained from a boy aged 2 to 9 in good health and CMV-seronegative.

This chain uses TRBV27 with TRBJ2-5; possibly TRBD2 for D (6 bases). The assigned J gene may be wrong: the sequence end matches TRBJ2-7 better. The CDR3 spans 15 residues. Germline assignment: CDR1 MNHEY and CDR2 SMNVEV (reference sequence). CDR3 DNA sequence: TGTGCCAGCAGTTGGGACTCGGCGAGCTCCTACGAGCAGTACTTC. Protein sequence: CASSWDSASSYEQYF.

This chain links TRBV4-3 with TRBJ1-1, with no clear D. The CDR3 consists of 13 residues. V was pared by 0 bases and J by 9 bases, with 11 bases between. CDR1 is LGHNA, CDR2 YSLEER, per germline. The CDR3 bases are TGCGCCAGCAGCCAAGATAGGTCAGGCCAAGCTTTCTTT. This gives the protein CASSQDRSGQAFF.

This chain links TRBV18 with TRBJ1-3, with no clear D. Germline V gene sequence: CDR1 KGHSH, CDR2 LQKENI. V dropped 3 bases and J dropped 0 bases, with 18 bases sitting between them. CDR3 length equals 18 residues. DNA of the CDR3: TGTGCCAGCTCACCTAAAACAGTTCAGTTCACCTCTGGAAACACCATATATTTT. It encodes CASSPKTVQFTSGNTIYF.

This CDR3 reads CASSRTRGNAEAFF. DNA for the CDR3: TGTGCCAGCAGTCGGACCCGGGGTAATGCTGAAGCTTTCTTT. The chain is built from TRBV6-5 and TRBJ1-1; D uncertain. The CDR3 spans 14 residues. Germline V gene data show CDR1 as MNHEY and CDR2 as SVGAGI. V gave up 5 bases and J gave up 6 bases, with 16 bases separating them.

The chain uses TRBV5-1 and TRBJ1-1, with TRBD1 identical over 9 bases. The germline CDR1 and CDR2 sequences are SGHRS and YFSETQ. CDR3 length: 15 residues. The trim removed 4 bases at V and 6 bases at J, leaving 10 bases unmatched. The CDR3 reads CASSPEGQGLAEAFF. For the CDR3, the DNA is TGCGCCAGCAGCCCAGAGGGACAGGGTTTGGCTGAAGCTTTCTTT.

The V call is TRBV7-9, the J call TRBJ1-5, with 8 positions matching TRBD1. The V segment lost 5 bases and the J segment 7 bases; nucleotides outside the gene matches: 16. CDR1 is SEHNR and CDR2 is FQNEAQ in the germline V gene (reference sequence). CDR3 length equals 17 residues. CDR3 bases: TGTGCCAGCAGCCCTTACCTGGACAGGGATAACAACCAGCCCCAGCATTTT. This encodes CASSPYLDRDNNQPQHF.

This clone appeared once. The chain uses TRBV7-9 and TRBJ2-4, with 7 bases identical to TRBD2. Germline V lookup: CDR1 SEHNR, CDR2 FQNEAQ (reference sequence). Trimming removed 1 base from V and 0 bases from J; junction bases left unmatched: 3. The CDR3 loop spans 16 amino acids. CDR3 sequence reads: CASSLVSGAAKNIQYF. The CDR3 DNA reads TGTGCCAGCAGCTTAGTAAGCGGGGCAGCCAAAAACATTCAGTACTTC. Full variable domain (outside the CDR3, taken from reference TRBV7-9 and TRBJ2-4): DTGVSQNPRHKITKRGQNVTFRCDPISEHNRLYWYRQTLGQGPEFLTYFQNEAQLEKSRLLSDRFSAERPKGSFSTLEIQRTEQGDSAMYLCASSLVSGAAKNIQYFGAGTRLSVL.

V is TRBV5-1 and J is TRBJ2-3; the D gene is possibly TRBD1 (6 bases). CDR3 length: 16 amino acids. V was pared by 0 bases and J by 2 bases, with 13 bases between. The germline V gene has CDR1 SGHRS and CDR2 YFSETQ. CDR3 bases: TGCGCCAGCAGCTTGGCCCTGGACAGCCTCACAGATACGCAGTATTTT. Its protein is CASSLALDSLTDTQYF.

CDR3 DNA sequence: TGTGCCAGCAGTCCTAGAGGACTAGCGGGGAACCAAGAGACCCAGTACTTC. Its translation: CASSPRGLAGNQETQYF. The rearrangement joins TRBV5-5 to TRBJ2-5; 12 nucleotides align to TRBD2. Unmatched junction bases numbered 8, after V lost 5 bases and J lost 0 bases. Germline assignment: CDR1 SGHKS and CDR2 YYEKEE (reference sequence). The CDR3 consists of 17 residues.

This clone occurred once. V usage is TRBV7-2 and J usage is TRBJ2-2, with 8 bases that match TRBD1. The junction had 12 bases not matched to a gene; V was cut back by 5 bases and J by 4 bases. Per the germline V gene, CDR1 is SGHTA and CDR2 is FQGNSA. The CDR3 has 17 residues. CDR3 residues: CASSHKQKTGVTGELFF. The CDR3 DNA reads as TGTGCCAGCAGCCACAAACAAAAGACAGGGGTCACCGGGGAGCTGTTTTTT.

This chain uses TRBV30 with TRBJ2-1; D ambiguous. The CDR3 runs to 14 residues. The V gene's germline CDR1 is GTSNPN and CDR2 SVGIG (reference sequence). V was shortened by 3 bases and J by 0 bases, with 9 bases between the two germline ends. The chain's CDR3 is CAWRDVSSYNEQFF. CDR3 in DNA: TGTGCCTGGAGAGATGTTAGCTCCTACAATGAGCAGTTCTTC.

The rearrangement uses TRBV11-2 and TRBJ2-6; TRBD1 matches 7 bases. Germline lookup yields CDR1 SGHAT and CDR2 FQNNGV. J gave up 0 bases and V 3 bases, and 8 bases lay outside the gene matches. CDR3 size: 18 residues. The CDR3 protein is CASSFLTGKSSGANVLTF. The DNA of the CDR3 is TGTGCCAGCAGCTTCTTGACAGGGAAGAGCTCTGGGGCCAACGTCCTGACTTTC.

The chain links TRBV9 to TRBJ2-5; no clear D gene. The CDR3 runs 14 residues. Trimming took off 3 bases at V and 3 bases at J, with 12 bases between the two ends. Germline V gene lookup returns CDR1 SGDLS and CDR2 YYNGEE. CDR3 loop: CASSATAAEETQYF. The DNA for the CDR3 is TGTGCCAGCAGCGCAACAGCTGCCGAAGAGACCCAGTACTTC.

This chain links TRBV7-8 with TRBJ2-3; the match to TRBD2 covers 12 bases. Germline V gene lookup returns CDR1 SGHVS and CDR2 FQNEAQ. The V and J ends lost 4 bases and 2 bases, in that order; junction bases with no gene match: 7. The CDR3 runs 17 residues. This chain's CDR3 is CASSSGLAGHLTDTQYF. DNA of the CDR3: TGTGCCAGCAGCTCGGGACTAGCGGGCCACCTCACAGATACGCAGTATTTT.

This clone was found once. V gene TRBV30 combines with J gene TRBJ1-4, with 8 bases that match TRBD1. CDR1 is GTSNPN, CDR2 SVGIG, per germline (reference sequence). V dropped 6 bases and J dropped 8; count of bases not matched to a gene: 8. This CDR3 has 13 amino acids. CDR3 sequence reads: CACTDRGREKLFF. The CDR3 DNA reads TGTGCCTGCACCGACAGGGGAAGGGAAAAACTGTTTTTT.

This rearrangement joins TRBV4-3 to TRBJ2-3; 10 positions match TRBD1. V was pared by 0 bases and J by 3 bases, with 3 bases of the junction left unmatched. CDR1 and CDR2 from the germline V gene are LGHNA and YSLEER. CDR3 length: 16 amino acids. The CDR3 DNA reads as TGCGCCAGCAGCCAAGATGGGACAGGGGTTACAGATACGCAGTATTTT. Protein product: CASSQDGTGVTDTQYF.

V is TRBV6-1 and J is TRBJ2-3; possibly TRBD2 for D (5 bases). CDR1 and CDR2 (germline): MNHNS, SASEGT. The CDR3 has 17 amino acids. Trimming pared 2 bases from V and 2 bases from J, leaving 17 bases between. This CDR3 is CASSENGVSAFTDTQYF. For the CDR3, the DNA is TGTGCCAGCAGTGAAAACGGGGTTTCCGCTTTCACAGATACGCAGTATTTT.

The genes are TRBV7-2 and TRBJ2-3; D perhaps matches TRBD2 (6 bases). Germline CDR1 is SGHTA and CDR2 is FQGNSA. CDR3 size: 15 residues. With 2 bases removed from V and 1 base from J, the gap between germline ends came to 10 bases. CDR3: CASSLYSGGTDTQYF. The CDR3 DNA follows: TGTGCCAGCAGCTTATACTCGGGAGGCACAGATACGCAGTATTTT. Complete variable domain (other parts from reference TRBV7-2 and TRBJ2-3): GAGVSQSPSNKVTEKGKDVELRCDPISGHTALYWYRQSLGQGLEFLIYFQGNSAPDKSGLPSDRFSAERTGGSVSTLTIQRTQQEDSAVYLCASSLYSGGTDTQYFGPGTRLTVL.

This chain uses TRBV7-2 with TRBJ2-7; TRBD2 might be the D (6 bases). This CDR3 spans 13 amino acids. Germline V gene lookup returns CDR1 SGHTA and CDR2 FQGNSA. V was trimmed by 2 bases and J by 4 bases, leaving 9 bases between them. CDR3 DNA sequence: TGTGCCAGCAGCTTAAATGCGGGGTACGAGCAGTACTTC. This encodes CASSLNAGYEQYF.

The V call is TRBV27, the J call TRBJ2-3; no firm D call. Trimming removed 2 bases from V and 5 bases from J, with 8 bases in between. CDR3 length equals 13 residues. The germline V gene encodes CDR1 MNHEY and CDR2 SMNVEV (reference sequence). CDR3 sequence reads: CASSLVGVDTQYF. The CDR3 DNA reads as TGTGCCAGCAGTTTAGTGGGCGTAGATACGCAGTATTTT.

The chain has TRBV2 and TRBJ1-2, with 10 bases that match TRBD1. CDR3 length: 14 residues. The germline gives CDR1 SNHLY, CDR2 FYNNEI. V dropped 6 bases and J dropped 8; count of bases not matched to a gene: 9. The CDR3 spells CASRGGTGANGYTF. DNA of the CDR3: TGTGCCAGCAGGGGAGGGACAGGGGCCAACGGCTACACCTTC.

The chain combines TRBV5-1 with TRBJ1-1, with 9 bases identical to TRBD1. The germline CDR1 and CDR2 sequences are SGHRS and YFSETQ. The CDR3 is 15 residues long. V gave up 0 bases and J gave up 5 bases; unmatched junction bases: 5. The DNA for the CDR3 is TGCGCCAGCAGCTTGGAAGCGACAGGGGGTACTGAAGCTTTCTTT. Protein sequence: CASSLEATGGTEAFF.

The genes are TRBV30 and TRBJ2-1, with TRBD2 matching 10 bases. Unmatched junction bases numbered 5, after V lost 2 bases and J lost 7 bases. Per germline, CDR1 GTSNPN and CDR2 SVGIG (reference sequence). The CDR3 is 14 residues long. CDR3 DNA sequence: TGTGCCTGGAGTTCGGCGGGACTAGCGAATGAGCAGTTCTTC. Translating gives CAWSSAGLANEQFF.

The V and J genes are TRBV7-8 and TRBJ1-2; D is perhaps TRBD1 (5 bases). CDR3 size: 14 residues. CDR1 SGHVS and CDR2 FQNEAQ come from the germline V gene. The V end lost 5 bases, the J end lost 3 bases, and 13 bases lay between the germline ends. The CDR3 sequence: CASSPRQFYYGYTF. CDR3 bases: TGTGCCAGCAGCCCGAGACAGTTCTACTATGGCTACACCTTC.

This chain connects TRBV30 to TRBJ1-1; weak D call: TRBD1 (5 bases). The length of the CDR3 is 13 residues. In germline, CDR1 is GTSNPN, CDR2 SVGIG (reference sequence). Trimming cost V 2 bases and J 2 bases, with 9 bases left between them. The CDR3, as DNA: TGTGCCTGGAGTTGGGGACTAAACACTGAAGCTTTCTTT. Protein product: CAWSWGLNTEAFF.

This sequence joins TRBV27 and TRBJ2-1, with TRBD1 matching 7 bases. The V and J ends lost 7 bases and 9 bases, in that order; junction bases with no gene match: 15. CDR1 is MNHEY, CDR2 SMNVEV, per germline (reference sequence). The CDR3 is 15 amino acids. The CDR3 region has the DNA TGTGCCAGCACCCCCGGGACAGCAGTCAGGGGTGAGCAGTTCTTC. Translating gives CASTPGTAVRGEQFF.

The chain employs TRBV4-1 and TRBJ1-2; possibly TRBD1 for D (6 bases). CDR1 is MGHRA, CDR2 YSYEKL, per germline. Trimming removed 2 bases from V and 4 bases from J, with 14 bases in between. The CDR3 spans 15 residues. CDR3 amino acids: CASSQRQDPFYGYTF. In DNA, the CDR3 is TGCGCCAGCAGCCAAAGACAGGACCCATTCTATGGCTACACCTTC.